Below are 29 T cell receptor beta chains sequenced from a single sample in a study of blood T cell repertoires in COVID-19. The table came from immunoSEQ multiplex PCR; TCRdb's copy has only in-frame clones and leaves some out. The sample includes about 440,000 clones, approximately 90% of them seen just once. Sequenced input: peripheral blood. The origin of the receptors is a woman aged 45-59 years with COVID-19, enrolled during active disease.

V is TRBV7-2 and J is TRBJ2-3; 8 bases agree with TRBD1. V shed 6 bases and J 5 bases; nucleotides not matched to a gene: 4. This CDR3 has 13 amino acids. The V gene's germline CDR1 is SGHTA and CDR2 FQGNSA. CDR3 in DNA: TGTGCCAGCAGGATGGACAGGGTAGATACGCAGTATTTT. Translating it yields CASRMDRVDTQYF.

This chain joins TRBV7-7 and TRBJ2-2, with a weak D call TRBD2 (5 bases). Trimming left V 5 bases short and J 5 bases short, with 9 bases between. The CDR3 contains 13 residues. The germline V gene encodes CDR1 SSHAT and CDR2 FNYEAQ (reference sequence). CDR3: CASSATRTGELFF. DNA for the CDR3: TGTGCCAGCAGCGCAACTAGGACCGGGGAGCTGTTTTTT. Full variable domain (missing parts from reference TRBV7-7 and TRBJ2-2): GAGVSQSPRYKVTKRGQDVTLRCDPISSHATLYWYQQALGQGPEFLTYFNYEAQPDKSGLPSDRFSAERPEGSISTLTIQRTEQRDSAMYRCASSATRTGELFFGEGSRLTVL.

CDR3 sequence reads: CASSPGDATEAFF. CDR3 in DNA: TGTGCCAGCAGCCCCGGGGATGCCACTGAAGCTTTCTTT. The chain has TRBV28 and TRBJ1-1; D gene unclear. The CDR3 is 13 amino acids. Germline CDR1 reads MDHEN; CDR2 reads SYDVKM. V was clipped by 6 bases and J by 4 bases, with 12 bases between them.

V gene TRBV5-1 combines with J gene TRBJ2-4; a possible D gene is TRBD2 (5 bases). The V gene lost 2 bases and the J gene lost 10 bases, with 16 bases spanning the gap. Germline V CDR1 and CDR2: SGHRS, YFSETQ. The CDR3 is 14 amino acids. CDR3 nucleotides: TGCGCCAGCAGCTTCCTTGATTCCGAGGGAATTCAGTACTTC. Its translation is CASSFLDSEGIQYF.

The J gene is TRBJ1-1, the V gene TRBV5-4; D is uncertain. The length of the CDR3 is 14 residues. In germline, CDR1 is SGHNT, CDR2 YYREEE (reference sequence). The V gene lost 0 bases and the J gene lost 3 bases, with 9 bases spanning the gap. CDR3 residues: CASSLGRRDTEAFF. The CDR3 DNA sequence: TGTGCCAGCAGCTTGGGCCGGAGGGACACTGAAGCTTTCTTT.

Concerning this clone itself: Other DNA sequences in the sample encode the same CDR3. This chain uses TRBV27 with TRBJ2-3; D unresolved. V was pared by 4 bases and J by 0 bases, with 5 bases between. CDR3 length: 13 residues. Germline-derived CDR1 and CDR2 are MNHEY and SMNVEV (reference sequence). The CDR3 nucleotides read TGTGCCAGCAGTTCGACTAGCACAGATACGCAGTATTTT. Encoded protein: CASSSTSTDTQYF.

J is TRBJ2-7 and V is TRBV27, with 9 bases that match TRBD1. J lost 7 bases, V lost 2 bases, and 12 bases had no gene match. Germline CDR1 reads MNHEY; CDR2 reads SMNVEV (reference sequence). CDR3 length: 16 residues. The CDR3 spells CASSLGQGFLLGEQYF. As DNA, the CDR3 is TGTGCCAGCAGTTTAGGACAGGGGTTCCTCTTGGGAGAGCAGTACTTC.

V is TRBV7-2 and J is TRBJ1-4; D remains unclear. CDR1 and CDR2 (germline): SGHTA, FQGNSA. CDR3 length equals 12 residues. V was pared by 1 base and J by 8 bases, with 5 bases between. The CDR3 loop is CASSLGAEKLFF. The CDR3 region has the DNA TGTGCCAGCAGCTTAGGGGCAGAAAAACTGTTTTTT.

The chain links TRBV27 to TRBJ1-2; D is possibly TRBD1 (6 bases). CDR3 size: 15 residues. V lost 5 bases and J 7 bases, leaving 20 bases between the germline ends. In germline, CDR1 is MNHEY, CDR2 SMNVEV (reference sequence). The CDR3 DNA reads TGTGCCAGCAGTCCCTCCGGGACAATTACCTTTGGCTACACCTTC. This codes for CASSPSGTITFGYTF.

The gene calls are TRBV10-3 and TRBJ2-2; 8 bases match TRBD1. V was pared by 6 bases and J by 6 bases, with 3 bases of the junction left unmatched. The germline V gene has CDR1 ENHRY and CDR2 SYGVKD. This CDR3 contains 13 residues. The chain's CDR3 is CAIRTGGAGELFF. CDR3 nucleotide sequence: TGTGCCATCAGAACAGGGGGTGCCGGGGAGCTGTTTTTT.

The chain has TRBV2 and TRBJ1-5; D uncertain. V was clipped by 0 bases and J by 2 bases, with 8 bases between them. This CDR3 is 15 amino acids long. CDR1 and CDR2 (germline): SNHLY, FYNNEI. In nucleotides, the CDR3 is TGTGCCAGCAGTGAAGCGCTGGCAGGCAATCAGCCCCAGCATTTT. It encodes CASSEALAGNQPQHF.

This clone was seen only a few times. This sequence joins TRBV12-3 or TRBV12-4 and TRBJ1-2; TRBD1 matches 11 bases. J lost 3 bases, V lost 6 bases, and 0 bases had no gene match. CDR3 length: 13 residues. For the CDR3, the DNA is TGTGCCAGCAGGGGACAGGGGGACTATGGCTACACCTTC. Its protein product is CASRGQGDYGYTF.

CDR3 nucleotides: TGTGCCAGCAGCTTGACAGGGAGCAATCAGCCCCAGCATTTT. Its protein product is CASSLTGSNQPQHF. The chain is built from TRBV7-8 and TRBJ1-5; 7 nucleotides match TRBD1. V gave up 3 bases and J gave up 1 base; unmatched junction bases: 0. The CDR3 covers 14 residues. Looked up from germline, CDR1 is SGHVS and CDR2 is FQNEAQ.

In this sample, this clone turned up once. This sequence joins TRBV7-9 and TRBJ2-2, with 8 positions matching TRBD1. This CDR3 is 15 amino acids long. Germline CDR1 SEHNR, CDR2 FQNEAQ (reference sequence). V gave up 1 base and J gave up 6 bases; unmatched junction bases: 4. The CDR3 DNA follows: TGTGCCAGCAGCTTAGGTGACAGGGGAGCCGGGGAGCTGTTTTTT. It encodes CASSLGDRGAGELFF.

The V call is TRBV7-2, the J call TRBJ2-1; D possibly corresponds to TRBD2 (5 bases). The V and J ends lost 1 base and 10 bases respectively, with 14 bases between them. The CDR3 is 14 amino acids. Germline values: CDR1 SGHTA, CDR2 FQGNSA. The CDR3 nucleotides read TGTGCCAGCAGCTTAGGGGTCGAGGGTCCAGAGCAGTTCTTC. It specifies CASSLGVEGPEQFF.

DNA of the CDR3: TGTGCCAGCAGCCAAGTGGTGCAGGGGGCCTCACCCCTCCACTTT. As protein: CASSQVVQGASPLHF. This chain links TRBV3-1 (or the pseudogene TRBV3-2) with TRBJ1-6; 8 bases agree with TRBD1. V dropped 1 base and J dropped 10; count of bases not matched to a gene: 6. The CDR3 has 15 residues. Germline V CDR1 and CDR2: LGHDT, YNNKEL (reference sequence).

The chain joins TRBV3-1 (or the pseudogene TRBV3-2) to TRBJ1-1; 7 positions agree with TRBD1. Germline loops: CDR1 LGHDT, CDR2 YNNKEL (reference sequence). The CDR3 has 14 amino acids. V shed 7 bases and J 7 bases; nucleotides not matched to a gene: 12. The CDR3 region is CASTTRQGVSEAFF. For the CDR3, the DNA is TGTGCCAGCACCACAAGACAGGGAGTCAGTGAAGCTTTCTTT.

Details on this clone: This may stem from a read error, because a much larger clone lies one nucleotide away. J is TRBJ1-3 and V is TRBV5-1, with TRBD1 matching 9 bases. The CDR3 totals 16 residues. CDR1 and CDR2 from the germline V gene are SGHRS and YFSETQ. V lost 2 bases, J lost 1 base, and 4 bases stayed unmatched. CDR3 protein: CASSLTGGASGNTIYF. CDR3 coding DNA: TGCGCCAGCAGCTTAACAGGGGGCGCGTCTGGAAACACCATATATTTT.

V and J are TRBV7-9 and TRBJ1-2; 11 bases line up with TRBD1. V dropped 5 bases and J dropped 8; count of bases not matched to a gene: 19. The CDR3 extends over 18 amino acids. Germline values: CDR1 SEHNR, CDR2 FQNEAQ (reference sequence). Here the CDR3 reads CASSPLREDWGQGEGYTF. The CDR3 DNA is TGTGCCAGCAGCCCTCTCCGAGAGGATTGGGGACAGGGGGAAGGCTACACCTTC. Drawing the rest from reference TRBV7-9 and TRBJ1-2, the complete variable domain is DTGVSQNPRHKITKRGQNVTFRCDPISEHNRLYWYRQTLGQGPEFLTYFQNEAQLEKSRLLSDRFSAERPKGSFSTLEIQRTEQGDSAMYLCASSPLREDWGQGEGYTFGSGTRLTVV.

The V gene is TRBV29-1, the J gene TRBJ2-7, with D perhaps TRBD1 (5 bases). CDR3 length: 11 amino acids. Germline CDR1 reads SQVTM; CDR2 reads ANQGSEA. V was trimmed by 6 bases and J by 1 base, leaving 7 bases between them. The CDR3 DNA reads as TGCAGCGTCGGACATTCCTACGAGCAGTACTTC. Encoded protein: CSVGHSYEQYF.

This clone was seen just once. This chain connects TRBV6-1 to TRBJ1-3; D remains ambiguous. The CDR3 is made up of 16 amino acids. Trimming stripped 2 bases from V and 0 bases from J, with 11 bases between. Germline V lookup: CDR1 MNHNS, CDR2 SASEGT. The chain's CDR3 is CASSEYRLSSGNTIYF. The CDR3 DNA reads as TGTGCCAGCAGTGAATATAGACTGAGCTCTGGAAACACCATATATTTT.

V gene TRBV28 combines with J gene TRBJ1-4; 7 bases match TRBD1. V dropped 6 bases and J dropped 5; count of bases not matched to a gene: 9. The length of the CDR3 is 15 residues. The germline CDR1 and CDR2 sequences are MDHEN and SYDVKM. CDR3 in amino acids: CASSISGQMNEKLFF. For the CDR3, the DNA is TGTGCCAGCAGCATATCGGGACAGATGAATGAAAAACTGTTTTTT.

The chain carries TRBV18 and TRBJ2-7; 11 bases are a match to TRBD1. This CDR3 contains 15 residues. Germline-derived CDR1 and CDR2 are KGHSH and LQKENI. V dropped 0 bases and J dropped 5; count of bases not matched to a gene: 3. The DNA of the CDR3 is TGTGCCAGCTCACCACCGGGACAGGGGGGGAACGAGCAGTACTTC. Its translation is CASSPPGQGGNEQYF.

The chain has TRBV6-2 or TRBV6-3 and TRBJ2-1; 10 nucleotides align to TRBD2. The junction had 1 base not matched to a gene; V was cut back by 4 bases and J by 10 bases. The CDR3 has 12 residues. The germline CDR1 and CDR2 sequences are MNHEY and SVGEGT. CDR3 sequence (DNA): TGTGCCAGCAGTTTACTAGCGGGGGAGCAGTTCTTC. Amino acids: CASSLLAGEQFF.

The chain combines TRBV11-2 with TRBJ1-2, with a tentative D call TRBD1 (5 bases). V was pared by 5 bases and J by 0 bases, with 7 bases between. The CDR3 extends over 13 amino acids. Germline CDR1 and CDR2: SGHAT and FQNNGV. Written as DNA, the CDR3 is TGTGCCAGCAGCCTGACAGCTAACTATGGCTACACCTTC. Amino acid sequence: CASSLTANYGYTF.

The chain links TRBV30 to TRBJ1-2; TRBD1 matches 7 bases. V shed 5 bases, J shed 6 bases, and the junction held 9 bases outside the gene matches. The CDR3 has 13 amino acids. Germline assignment: CDR1 GTSNPN and CDR2 SVGIG (reference sequence). Written as DNA, the CDR3 is TGTGCCTGGTCTGGGGGACAGTATGATGGCTACACCTTC. Its translation: CAWSGGQYDGYTF.

V and J are TRBV2 and TRBJ1-2; 10 bases map to TRBD1. Trimming cost V 9 bases and J 6 bases; bases outside gene matches: 4. Looked up from germline, CDR1 is SNHLY and CDR2 is FYNNEI. This CDR3 has 12 residues. The CDR3 loop reads CARGGTGDGYTF. The CDR3 DNA is TGTGCCAGGGGTGGGACAGGGGATGGCTACACCTTC.

V is TRBV6-5 and J is TRBJ2-7, with 9 bases that match TRBD1. J lost 0 bases, V lost 8 bases, and 5 bases had no gene match. Germline V CDR1 and CDR2: MNHEY, SVGAGI. The CDR3 is 14 residues long. CDR3 in amino acids: CASSPGQGSYEQYF. CDR3 in DNA: TGTGCCAGCTCACCGGGACAGGGCTCCTACGAGCAGTACTTC.

A single count supports this clone. The chain joins TRBV6-5 to TRBJ1-6; possibly TRBD1 for D (6 bases). With 3 bases removed from V and 6 bases from J, the gap between germline ends came to 9 bases. The CDR3 is made up of 14 amino acids. Per the germline V gene, CDR1 is MNHEY and CDR2 is SVGAGI. CDR3 residues: CASSYAGVNSPLHF. The CDR3 DNA reads TGTGCCAGCAGTTATGCAGGGGTTAATTCACCCCTCCACTTT.